This T cell receptor (beta chain) was identified during a study of blood T cell repertoires in COVID-19 (dated by TCRdb to 2020 to 2022). About the investigation overall: The collaborator samples originated in the United States, Italy and Spain and spanned the acute and convalescent phases of COVID-19. The repertoires were released in a freely available public database intended as a resource for research on the immune response to SARS-CoV-2. Sample metadata almost always included a de-identified subject ID, COVID-19 status, age in years and sex. Where available, HLA class I and class II types were taken from metadata supplied by the sample provider and were not determined by assay-based typing. The material from the prospective study consisted of cDNA or gDNA derived from T cells, B-cell-depleted T cells, or PBMCs. Subjects who had been exposed to COVID-19, were actively infected with it, or had recovered from it provided the deeply sampled blood TCRbeta repertoires that made up the dataset. The samples were drawn from the first 160 participants of the ongoing ImmuneRACE study and from some 1,300 subjects provided by 6 global collaborators. Overall study outcomes, separate from this receptor: The amount of clinical and demographic metadata varied by source and participant and was provided uncurated.

Taken from cysteine to phenylalanine, the CDR3 has 14 residues. CDR3 DNA only is kept here, 42 bases in frame from base 1. The germline V gene provides CDR1 SGHNT and CDR2 YENEEA. V is clipped by 3 bases and J by 8 bases, and the sequence between their germline boundaries is 15 bases long. Whole blood was collected in K2EDTA tubes by collaborating institutions according to the institutions' own protocols. For TCRbeta analysis, collaborator samples were shipped as frozen whole blood, as isolated PBMCs, or as DNA extracted from either sample type. Points on this clone: This receptor's antigen is unknown. Base quality data are lacking; no much larger clone is found one base away.

TCRbeta CDR3 regions were amplified from genomic DNA using the immunoSEQ Assay, a bias-controlled multiplex PCR. Under the source paper's analysis protocol: Within the assay, amplification of reference gene primers was used to estimate how many nucleated cells each sample contained. To quantify the absolute abundance of each unique TCRbeta CDR3 rearrangement, sequence reads were collapsed and filtered. Productive Simpson clonality was computed per sample as the square root of Simpson's diversity index over productive rearrangements. As stored in TCRdb, this immuneACCESS dataset retains in-frame rearrangements with V and J assigned. A fraction of the clones does not appear; measured against another copy, unresolved V genes explain less than half of the discrepancy, and the remainder lacks a known reason. V and J calls and clone size are copied from that table; D and trimming were computed from the DNA. This sample has roughly 30,000 clones in its table, and about 91% of those were observed once. The ten largest clones capture around 30% of the sample.

The V and J segments used are TRBV11-3 and TRBJ2-3; perhaps TRBD2 is the D gene, with 6 bases matching. The origin of this receptor is a man aged 80 or over with acute or convalescent COVID-19. Sequencing used peripheral blood. Here is the DNA: TGTGCCAGCAGCTTGGGGGGAGATGGGGTTACGCAGTATTTT. It encodes CASSLGGDGVTQYF. The entire variable domain, with the stretches around the CDR3 drawn from the reference TRBV11-3 and TRBJ2-3 proteins, is EAGVVQSPRYKIIEKKQPVAFWCNPISGHNTLYWYLQNLGQGPELLIRYENEEAVDDSQLPKDRFSAERLKGVDSTLKIQPAELGDSAVYLCASSLGGDGVTQYFGPGTRLTVL.